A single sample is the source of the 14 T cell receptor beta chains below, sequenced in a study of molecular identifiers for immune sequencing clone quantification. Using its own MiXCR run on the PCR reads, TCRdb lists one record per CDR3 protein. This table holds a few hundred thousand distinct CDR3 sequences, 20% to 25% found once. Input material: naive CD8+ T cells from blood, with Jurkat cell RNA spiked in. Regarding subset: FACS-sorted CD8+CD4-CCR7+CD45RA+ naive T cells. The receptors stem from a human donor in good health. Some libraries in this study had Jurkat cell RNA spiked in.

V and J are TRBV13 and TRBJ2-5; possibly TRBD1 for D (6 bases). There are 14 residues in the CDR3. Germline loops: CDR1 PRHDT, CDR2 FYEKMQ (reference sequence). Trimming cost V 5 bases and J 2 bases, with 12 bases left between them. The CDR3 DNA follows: TGTGCCAGCAGCGTGAGGACAGCTCAAGAGACCCAGTACTTC. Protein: CASSVRTAQETQYF.

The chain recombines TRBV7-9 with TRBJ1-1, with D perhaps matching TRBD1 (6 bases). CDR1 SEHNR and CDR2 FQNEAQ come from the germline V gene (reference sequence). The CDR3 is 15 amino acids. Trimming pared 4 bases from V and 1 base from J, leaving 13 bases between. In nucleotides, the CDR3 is TGTGCCAGCAGCTCTCCACGGGGGCCGAACACTGAAGCTTTCTTT. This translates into CASSSPRGPNTEAFF.

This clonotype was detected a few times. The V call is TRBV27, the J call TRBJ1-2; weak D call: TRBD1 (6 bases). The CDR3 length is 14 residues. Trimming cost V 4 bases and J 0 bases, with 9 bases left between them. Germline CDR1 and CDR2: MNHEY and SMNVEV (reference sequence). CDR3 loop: CASSYRDPNYGYTF. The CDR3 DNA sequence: TGTGCCAGCAGTTACAGGGATCCTAACTATGGCTACACCTTC.

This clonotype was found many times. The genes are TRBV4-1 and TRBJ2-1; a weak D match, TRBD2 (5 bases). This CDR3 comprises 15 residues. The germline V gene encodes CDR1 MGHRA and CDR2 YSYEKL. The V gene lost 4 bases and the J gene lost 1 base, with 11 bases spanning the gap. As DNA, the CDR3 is TGCGCCAGCAGCCCTGGCCGGGATTCCTACAATGAGCAGTTCTTC. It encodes CASSPGRDSYNEQFF.

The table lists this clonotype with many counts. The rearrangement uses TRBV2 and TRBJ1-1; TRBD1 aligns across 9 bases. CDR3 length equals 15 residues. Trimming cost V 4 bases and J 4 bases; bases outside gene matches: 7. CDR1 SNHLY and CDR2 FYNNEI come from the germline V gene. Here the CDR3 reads CASSGSETGGTEAFF. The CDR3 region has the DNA TGTGCCAGCAGTGGTTCAGAGACAGGGGGCACTGAAGCTTTCTTT.

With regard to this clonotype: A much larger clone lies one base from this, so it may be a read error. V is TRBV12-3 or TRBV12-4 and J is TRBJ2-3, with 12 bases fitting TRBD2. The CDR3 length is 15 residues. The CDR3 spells CASLTSGGRTDTRYF. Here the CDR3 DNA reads TGTGCCAGCCTAACTAGCGGGGGGCGCACAGATACGCGGTATTTT.

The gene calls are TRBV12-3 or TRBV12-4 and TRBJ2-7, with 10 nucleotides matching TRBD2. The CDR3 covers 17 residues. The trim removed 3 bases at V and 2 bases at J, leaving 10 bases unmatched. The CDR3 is CASSFLAGETLTYEQYF. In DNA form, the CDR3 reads TGTGCCAGCAGTTTTCTAGCGGGAGAGACATTAACCTACGAGCAGTACTTC.

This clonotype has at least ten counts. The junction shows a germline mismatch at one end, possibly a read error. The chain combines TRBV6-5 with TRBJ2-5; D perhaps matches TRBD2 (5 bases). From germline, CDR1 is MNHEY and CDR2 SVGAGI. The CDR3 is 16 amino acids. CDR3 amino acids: CASSHSVTSGKETQYF. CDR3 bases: TGTGCCAGCAGTCACTCCGTGACAAGCGGTAAAGAGACCCAGTACTTC.

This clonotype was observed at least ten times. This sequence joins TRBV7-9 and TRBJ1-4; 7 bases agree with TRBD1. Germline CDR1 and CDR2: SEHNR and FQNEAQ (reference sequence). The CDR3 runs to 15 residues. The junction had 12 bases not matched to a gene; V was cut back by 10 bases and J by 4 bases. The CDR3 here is CATAKGGQYNEKLFF. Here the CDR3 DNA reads TGTGCCACCGCGAAGGGGGGACAGTATAATGAAAAACTGTTTTTT.

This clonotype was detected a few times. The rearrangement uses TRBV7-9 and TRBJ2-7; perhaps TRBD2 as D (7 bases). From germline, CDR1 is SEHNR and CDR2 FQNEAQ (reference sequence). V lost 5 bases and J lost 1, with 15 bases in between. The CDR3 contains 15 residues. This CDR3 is CASSPGRGVSYEQYF. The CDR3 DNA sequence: TGTGCCAGCAGCCCGGGGAGGGGGGTTTCCTACGAGCAGTACTTC.

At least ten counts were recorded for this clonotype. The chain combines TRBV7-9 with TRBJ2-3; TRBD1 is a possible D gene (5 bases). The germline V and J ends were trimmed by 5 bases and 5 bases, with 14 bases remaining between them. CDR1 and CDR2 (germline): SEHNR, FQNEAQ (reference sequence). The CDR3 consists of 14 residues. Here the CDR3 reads CASSDSRPGDTQYF. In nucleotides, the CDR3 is TGTGCCAGCAGCGACAGCCGACCCGGAGATACGCAGTATTTT.

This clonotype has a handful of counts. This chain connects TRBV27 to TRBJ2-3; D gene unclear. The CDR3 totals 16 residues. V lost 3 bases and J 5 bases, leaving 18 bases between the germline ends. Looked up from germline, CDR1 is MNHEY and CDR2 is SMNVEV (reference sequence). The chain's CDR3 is CASSLFLTQGLDTQYF. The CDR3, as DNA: TGTGCCAGCAGTTTGTTTTTAACTCAAGGGCTAGATACGCAGTATTTT.

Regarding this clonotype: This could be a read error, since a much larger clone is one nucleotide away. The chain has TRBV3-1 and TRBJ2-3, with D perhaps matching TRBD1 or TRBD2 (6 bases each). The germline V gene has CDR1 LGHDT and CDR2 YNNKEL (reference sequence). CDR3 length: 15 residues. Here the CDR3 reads CASGQDGGHTDTQYF. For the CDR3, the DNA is TGTGCCAGCGGCCAAGATGGGGGGCACACAGATACGCAGTATTTT.

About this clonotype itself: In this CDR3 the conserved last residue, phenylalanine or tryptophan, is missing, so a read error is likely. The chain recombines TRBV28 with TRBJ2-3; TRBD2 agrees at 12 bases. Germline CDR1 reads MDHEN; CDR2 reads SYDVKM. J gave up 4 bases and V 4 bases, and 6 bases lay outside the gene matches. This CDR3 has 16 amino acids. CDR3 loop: CASSSRLAGAADTQYL. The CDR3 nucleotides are TGTGCCAGCAGTTCCAGACTAGCGGGAGCTGCAGATACGCAGTATCTT.